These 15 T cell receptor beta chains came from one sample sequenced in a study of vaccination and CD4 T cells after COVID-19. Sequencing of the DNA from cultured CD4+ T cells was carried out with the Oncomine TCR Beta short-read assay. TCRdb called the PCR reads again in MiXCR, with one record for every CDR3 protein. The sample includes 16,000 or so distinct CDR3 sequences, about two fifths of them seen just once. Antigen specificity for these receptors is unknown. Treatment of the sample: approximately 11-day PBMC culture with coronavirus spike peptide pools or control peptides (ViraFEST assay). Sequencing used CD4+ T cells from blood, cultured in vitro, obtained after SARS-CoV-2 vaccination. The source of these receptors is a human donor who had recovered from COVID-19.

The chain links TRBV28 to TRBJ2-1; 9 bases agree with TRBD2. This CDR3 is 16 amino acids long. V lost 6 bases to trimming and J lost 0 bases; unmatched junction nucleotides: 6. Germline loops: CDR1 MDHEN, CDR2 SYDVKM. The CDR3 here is CASRSGLASSYNEQFF. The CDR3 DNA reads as TGTGCCAGCAGGTCGGGACTAGCAAGCTCCTACAATGAGCAGTTCTTC. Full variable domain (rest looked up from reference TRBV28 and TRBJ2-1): DVKVTQSSRYLVKRTGEKVFLECVQDMDHENMFWYRQDPGLGLRLIYFSYDVKMKEKGDIPEGYSVSREKKERFSLILESASTNQTSMYLCASRSGLASSYNEQFFGPGTRLTVL.

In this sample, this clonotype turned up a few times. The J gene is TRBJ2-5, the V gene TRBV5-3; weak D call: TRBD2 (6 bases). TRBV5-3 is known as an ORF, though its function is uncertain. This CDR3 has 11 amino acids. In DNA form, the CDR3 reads TGTGCTAGCAGTCGGGGGGAGACCCAGTACTTC. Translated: CASSRGETQYF.

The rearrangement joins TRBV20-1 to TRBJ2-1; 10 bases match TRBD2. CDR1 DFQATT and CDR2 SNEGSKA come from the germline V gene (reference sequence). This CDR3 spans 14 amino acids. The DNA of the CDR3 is TGCAGCCCCAGAGGGCGGCTAGCGGGAGATGAGCAGTTCTTC. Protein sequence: CSPRGRLAGDEQFF.

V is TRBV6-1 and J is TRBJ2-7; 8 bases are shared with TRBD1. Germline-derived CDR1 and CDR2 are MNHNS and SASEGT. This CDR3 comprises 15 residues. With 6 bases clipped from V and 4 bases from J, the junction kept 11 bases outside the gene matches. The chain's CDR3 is CASSKLTGGGYEQYF. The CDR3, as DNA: TGTGCCAGCAGCAAACTCACAGGGGGAGGTTACGAGCAGTACTTC.

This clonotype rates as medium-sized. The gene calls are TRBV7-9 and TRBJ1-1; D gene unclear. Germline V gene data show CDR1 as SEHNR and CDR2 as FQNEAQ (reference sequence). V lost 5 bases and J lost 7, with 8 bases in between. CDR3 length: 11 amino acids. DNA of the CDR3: TGTGCCAGCAGCCCTCTGGTTGAAGCTTTCTTT. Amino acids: CASSPLVEAFF.

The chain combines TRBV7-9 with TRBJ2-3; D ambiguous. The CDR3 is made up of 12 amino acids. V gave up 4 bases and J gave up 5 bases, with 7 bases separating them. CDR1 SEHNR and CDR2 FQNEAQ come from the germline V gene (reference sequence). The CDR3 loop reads CASSSQEDTQYF. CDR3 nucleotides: TGTGCCAGCAGCTCTCAAGAAGATACGCAGTATTTT.

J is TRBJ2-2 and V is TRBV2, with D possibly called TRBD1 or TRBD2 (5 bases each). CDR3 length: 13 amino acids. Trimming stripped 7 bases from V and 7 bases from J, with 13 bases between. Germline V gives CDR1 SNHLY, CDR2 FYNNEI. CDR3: CASNLGAGGELFF. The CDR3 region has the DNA TGTGCCAGCAACCTTGGGGCGGGCGGGGAGCTGTTTTTT.

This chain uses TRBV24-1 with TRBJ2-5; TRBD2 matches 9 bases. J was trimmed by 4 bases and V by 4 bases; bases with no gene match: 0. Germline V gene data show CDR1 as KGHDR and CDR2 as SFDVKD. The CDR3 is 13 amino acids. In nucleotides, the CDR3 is TGTGCCACCAGTGAACTAGCGGGAGAGACCCAGTACTTC. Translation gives CATSELAGETQYF.

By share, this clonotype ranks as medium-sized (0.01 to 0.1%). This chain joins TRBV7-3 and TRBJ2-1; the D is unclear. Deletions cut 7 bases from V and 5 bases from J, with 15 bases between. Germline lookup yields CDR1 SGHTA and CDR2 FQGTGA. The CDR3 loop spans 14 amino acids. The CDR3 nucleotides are TGTGCCAGCAACATCGATGGACGTGACAATGAGCAGTTCTTC. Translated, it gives CASNIDGRDNEQFF. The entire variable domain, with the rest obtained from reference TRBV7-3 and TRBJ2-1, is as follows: GAGVSQTPSNKVTEKGKYVELRCDPISGHTALYWYRQSLGQGPEFLIYFQGTGAADDSGLPNDRFFAVRPEGSVSTLKIQRTERGDSAVYLCASNIDGRDNEQFFGPGTRLTVL.

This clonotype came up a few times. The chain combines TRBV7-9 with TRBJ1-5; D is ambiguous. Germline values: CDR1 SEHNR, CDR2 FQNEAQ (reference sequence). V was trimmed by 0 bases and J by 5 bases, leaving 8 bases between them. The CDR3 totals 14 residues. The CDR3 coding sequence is TGTGCCAGCAGCTTAGCAGGTCCCCATCAGCCCCAGCATTTT. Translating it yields CASSLAGPHQPQHF.

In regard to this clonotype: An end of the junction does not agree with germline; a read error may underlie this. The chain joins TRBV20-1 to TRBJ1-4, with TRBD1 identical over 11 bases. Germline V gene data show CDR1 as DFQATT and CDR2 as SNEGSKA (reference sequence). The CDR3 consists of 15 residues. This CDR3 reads CSARGQGAANEKLFF. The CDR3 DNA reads TGCAGTGCAAGAGGACAGGGGGCGGCTAATGAAAAACTGTTTTTT.

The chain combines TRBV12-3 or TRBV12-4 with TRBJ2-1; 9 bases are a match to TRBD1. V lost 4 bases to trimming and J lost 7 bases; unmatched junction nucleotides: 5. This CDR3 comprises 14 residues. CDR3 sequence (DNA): TGTGCCAGCAGTTCACCCGGGACAGGGAATGAGCAGTTCTTC. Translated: CASSSPGTGNEQFF.

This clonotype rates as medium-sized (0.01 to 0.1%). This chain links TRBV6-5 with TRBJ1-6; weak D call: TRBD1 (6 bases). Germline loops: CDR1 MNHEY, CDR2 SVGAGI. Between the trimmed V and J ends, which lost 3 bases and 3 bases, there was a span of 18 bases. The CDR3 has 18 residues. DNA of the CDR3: TGTGCCAGCAGTTATTCTGACCCGGGACATAACTATAATTCACCCCTCCACTTT. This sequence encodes CASSYSDPGHNYNSPLHF.

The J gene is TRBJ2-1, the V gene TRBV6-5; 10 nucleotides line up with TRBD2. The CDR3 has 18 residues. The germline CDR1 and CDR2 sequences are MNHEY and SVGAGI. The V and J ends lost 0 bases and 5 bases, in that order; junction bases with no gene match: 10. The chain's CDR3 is CASSYSISTSGKHNEQFF. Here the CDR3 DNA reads TGTGCCAGCAGTTACTCGATATCAACTAGCGGGAAACACAATGAGCAGTTCTTC.

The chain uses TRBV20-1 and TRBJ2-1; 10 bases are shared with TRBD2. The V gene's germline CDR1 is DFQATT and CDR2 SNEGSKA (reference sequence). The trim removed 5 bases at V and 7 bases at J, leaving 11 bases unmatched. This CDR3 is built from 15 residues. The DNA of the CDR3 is TGCAGTGCTTTTCGGACTAGCGGTATTAGAAATGAGCAGTTCTTC. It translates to CSAFRTSGIRNEQFF.